The T cell receptor (beta chain) under discussion was sequenced for a study of CD8 T cells in Susac syndrome. An amount of RNA that ranged from roughly 0.45 to 1 ug was reverse transcribed with random hexamers. MiXCR, applied by TCRdb to the immunoSEQ multiplex PCR reads, yields one record per CDR3 protein. This table holds 140,000 to 150,000 distinct CDR3 sequences, approximately 94% found once. The CDR3 covers 13 residues. V lost 1 base to trimming and J lost 15 bases, with 18 bases between them. From germline, CDR1 is SGDLS and CDR2 YYNGEE. High-throughput TCR beta sequencing covered peripheral CD8+ and CD4+ T cells.

The TCR sequence derives from a human donor in good health. V and J are TRBV9 and TRBJ2-3; D might be TRBD1 (6 bases). What was sequenced was CD4+ T cells from PBMCs. In DNA form, the CDR3 reads TGTGCCAGCAGCGTACGGGACACCTCTCCCACATATTTT. This encodes CASSVRDTSPTYF.